This entry describes one T cell receptor beta chain. Its antigen is unidentified. These data come from a study of beta chain features in type 1 diabetes. Study-level background: In age, gender and cell yields, patients were similar to healthy donors. Examined across all samples were about 110 million sorted cells.

The V segment lost 8 bases and the J segment 3 bases; nucleotides outside the gene matches: 9. This CDR3 is built from 14 residues. From germline, CDR1 is MDHEN and CDR2 SYDVKM. Whole-study findings and limits: Naive, central memory and Treg TCRB repertoires appeared more alike in patients than in healthy donors.

Expressed TCRB transcripts were sequenced because the entire RNA isolate underwent reverse transcription. Assay used: immunoSEQ multiplex PCR; TCRdb lists only in-frame clones, some missing. The data show around 310,000 clones, about 10% seen once. Input material: naive CD4+ T cells from blood. The sequence was collected from a woman in her twenties or thirties in good health. J is TRBJ1-1 and V is TRBV28; 7 bases are shared with TRBD1. As DNA, the CDR3 is TGTGCCAGCGGGCTGACAGGGCCCTACACTGAAGCTTTCTTT. This translates into CASGLTGPYTEAFF.